The 28 T cell receptor beta chains below were found in one sample sequenced in a study of CD8+ T cells in alopecia areata. As the sequencing template, cDNA was produced by extracting RNA and reverse transcribing it. Some clones are missing from TCRdb's copy, which holds only in-frame ones; the method was immunoSEQ multiplex PCR. The sample comprises roughly 200,000 clones, about 61% of which are singletons, and 4% to 6% rests with the top ten. Sequenced material: CD8+ T cells sorted from blood. These receptors were collected from a human donor in good health.

The V and J genes are TRBV5-4 and TRBJ2-7; D could derive from TRBD1 or TRBD2 (5 bases each). The germline V gene encodes CDR1 SGHNT and CDR2 YYREEE (reference sequence). This CDR3 has 15 amino acids. V dropped 1 base and J dropped 7 bases, with 18 bases sitting between them. CDR3 coding DNA: TGTGCCAGCAGCTTGCGCCAGGGACCCAAAAGGGAGCAGTACTTC. Translated, it gives CASSLRQGPKREQYF.

This clone showed up just once. This chain uses TRBV6-5 with TRBJ2-3, with D unresolved. Germline-derived CDR1 and CDR2 are MNHEY and SVGAGI. V was trimmed by 0 bases and J by 2 bases, leaving 12 bases between them. The CDR3 spans 16 residues. The CDR3 DNA reads TGTGCCAGCAGTTACTCAACAGCCTGGGACACAGATACGCAGTATTTT. This codes for CASSYSTAWDTDTQYF.

This clone has more than one count but fewer than ten. V usage is TRBV14 and J usage is TRBJ2-1; no reliable D call. Trimming pared 4 bases from V and 1 base from J, leaving 17 bases between. This CDR3 has 17 residues. Germline values: CDR1 SGHDN, CDR2 FVKESK. In nucleotides, the CDR3 is TGTGCCAGCAGCCCCCCCTTGGCCAGGCCATCCTACAATGAGCAGTTCTTC. Translated, it gives CASSPPLARPSYNEQFF.

This clone was counted between two and nine times. The rearrangement uses TRBV7-2 and TRBJ2-2; D is unclear. V lost 1 base and J 6 bases, leaving 12 bases between the germline ends. CDR3 length: 15 residues. Per germline, CDR1 SGHTA and CDR2 FQGNSA. The CDR3 protein is CASSLEVLASGELFF. CDR3 DNA: TGTGCCAGCAGCTTAGAGGTCCTGGCATCCGGGGAGCTGTTTTTT. Full variable domain (missing parts from reference TRBV7-2 and TRBJ2-2): GAGVSQSPSNKVTEKGKDVELRCDPISGHTALYWYRQSLGQGLEFLIYFQGNSAPDKSGLPSDRFSAERTGGSVSTLTIQRTQQEDSAVYLCASSLEVLASGELFFGEGSRLTVL.

A single count supports this clone. The genes are TRBV25-1 and TRBJ2-2; D remains unclear. Per the germline V gene, CDR1 is MGHDK and CDR2 is SYGVNS. V lost 2 bases and J 6 bases, leaving 10 bases between the germline ends. The CDR3 contains 14 residues. CDR3 DNA: TGTGCCAGCAGTGAAGTGCCAGGCTCCGGGGAGCTGTTTTTT. Its translation: CASSEVPGSGELFF.

The V call is TRBV30, the J call TRBJ2-7; 7 bases are a match to TRBD1. CDR1 and CDR2 from the germline V gene are GTSNPN and SVGIG (reference sequence). CDR3 length: 14 amino acids. J gave up 1 base and V 1 base, and 4 bases lay outside the gene matches. The CDR3 reads CAWSGTGRSYEQYF. The CDR3 DNA follows: TGTGCCTGGAGTGGGACAGGTCGGTCCTACGAGCAGTACTTC.

The gene calls are TRBV2 and TRBJ2-3; D remains unclear. The CDR3 has 15 amino acids. Germline CDR1 and CDR2: SNHLY and FYNNEI. Trimming took 3 bases from V and 1 from J, leaving 11 bases between them. The chain's CDR3 is CASSELATGTDTQYF. Here the CDR3 DNA reads TGTGCCAGCAGTGAGCTCGCAACGGGCACAGATACGCAGTATTTT. The full variable domain, its missing parts supplied by reference TRBV2 and TRBJ2-3, is EPEVTQTPSHQVTQMGQEVILRCVPISNHLYFYWYRQILGQKVEFLVSFYNNEISEKSEIFDDQFSVERPDGSNFTLKIRSTKLEDSAMYFCASSELATGTDTQYFGPGTRLTVL.

This clone was seen a handful of times. The chain joins TRBV7-9 to TRBJ1-4, with D perhaps TRBD1 (5 bases). The CDR3 totals 13 residues. The germline CDR1 and CDR2 sequences are SEHNR and FQNEAQ (reference sequence). V dropped 7 bases and J dropped 7 bases, with 13 bases sitting between them. DNA for the CDR3: TGTGCCAGCACTCTCGGGGGTTTTGAAAAACTGTTTTTT. Amino acid sequence: CASTLGGFEKLFF.

The chain is built from TRBV7-8 and TRBJ2-1, with 8 bases identical to TRBD1. V trimming: 5 bases; J trimming: 5 bases; junction bases outside the gene matches: 8. The CDR3 totals 15 residues. From germline, CDR1 is SGHVS and CDR2 FQNEAQ. The CDR3 loop is CASSTRTGRNNEQFF. In nucleotides, the CDR3 is TGTGCCAGCAGCACACGGACAGGGCGAAACAATGAGCAGTTCTTC.

This clone was counted only a few times. The chain joins TRBV7-9 to TRBJ1-4; the D gene is possibly TRBD1 (5 bases). CDR3 length equals 14 residues. The germline V gene encodes CDR1 SEHNR and CDR2 FQNEAQ (reference sequence). V was cut by 8 bases and J by 5 bases, with 15 bases left in between. The CDR3 loop reads CASESGTPNEKLFF. Here the CDR3 DNA reads TGTGCCAGCGAGTCCGGGACGCCAAATGAAAAACTGTTTTTT.

This chain uses TRBV27 with TRBJ2-7, with 7 nucleotides matching TRBD2. This CDR3 has 12 residues. V shed 3 bases, J shed 7 bases, and the junction held 3 bases outside the gene matches. Germline CDR1 reads MNHEY; CDR2 reads SMNVEV (reference sequence). DNA for the CDR3: TGTGCCAGCAGTTTCCTCGGGGGGGAGCAGTACTTC. The encoded protein is CASSFLGGEQYF.

The J gene is TRBJ1-2, the V gene TRBV29-1; 10 bases fit TRBD1. With V trimmed by 0 bases and J by 3 bases, 7 bases remained unmatched. The CDR3 totals 16 residues. The germline CDR1 and CDR2 sequences are SQVTM and ANQGSEA. CDR3 sequence (DNA): TGCAGCGTTGAAGATCTCGGACAGGGGGTTGACTATGGCTACACCTTC. Residues: CSVEDLGQGVDYGYTF.

The rearrangement uses TRBV2 and TRBJ2-1; 7 bases are a match to TRBD1. The CDR3 is 17 residues long. CDR1 is SNHLY and CDR2 is FYNNEI in the germline V gene. The V and J ends lost 6 bases and 0 bases, in that order; junction bases with no gene match: 11. This CDR3 is CASSLNWGQSSYNEQFF. CDR3 sequence (DNA): TGTGCCAGCAGCCTAAACTGGGGACAGAGCTCCTACAATGAGCAGTTCTTC.

The chain recombines TRBV6-6 with TRBJ2-5; no reliable D call. Germline V CDR1 and CDR2: MNHNY, SVGAGI (reference sequence). The V and J ends lost 0 bases and 5 bases respectively, with 7 bases between them. The CDR3 is 13 amino acids. CDR3 region: CASSYSVGETQYF. Written as DNA, the CDR3 is TGTGCCAGCAGTTACTCGGTTGGGGAGACCCAGTACTTC.

V gene TRBV9 combines with J gene TRBJ1-1; D ambiguous. CDR3 length equals 15 residues. The germline gives CDR1 SGDLS, CDR2 YYNGEE. V was trimmed by 4 bases and J by 5 bases, leaving 18 bases between them. The CDR3 DNA follows: TGTGCCAGCAGCTCGGGCCTCGGGGAATTTACTGAAGCTTTCTTT. Translating it yields CASSSGLGEFTEAFF.

The rearrangement joins TRBV27 to TRBJ1-5; TRBD1 agrees at 7 bases. Germline V gene sequence: CDR1 MNHEY, CDR2 SMNVEV (reference sequence). With V trimmed by 7 bases and J by 6 bases, 9 bases remained unmatched. The CDR3 sequence is 14 residues long. This CDR3 reads CASNLRGGGQPQHF. The CDR3 DNA follows: TGTGCCAGCAACCTCAGGGGGGGCGGTCAGCCCCAGCATTTT.

This clone turned up a few times. The J gene is TRBJ2-6, the V gene TRBV6-1; D unresolved. Trimming removed 3 bases from V and 4 bases from J, with 10 bases in between. This CDR3 spans 15 amino acids. Germline V gives CDR1 MNHNS, CDR2 SASEGT. The CDR3 is CASSDSVEGANVLTF. The CDR3 bases are TGTGCCAGCAGTGATTCAGTCGAGGGGGCCAACGTCCTGACTTTC.

The chain carries TRBV2 and TRBJ1-5, with TRBD1 matching over 7 bases. V lost 0 bases, J lost 5 bases, and 7 bases stayed unmatched. The CDR3 is 16 residues long. Germline CDR1 and CDR2: SNHLY and FYNNEI. The CDR3 coding sequence is TGTGCCAGCAGTGAAGCGGAGGGGACAGCAGATCAGCCCCAGCATTTT. Protein sequence: CASSEAEGTADQPQHF. The entire variable domain, with the rest obtained from reference TRBV2 and TRBJ1-5, is as follows: EPEVTQTPSHQVTQMGQEVILRCVPISNHLYFYWYRQILGQKVEFLVSFYNNEISEKSEIFDDQFSVERPDGSNFTLKIRSTKLEDSAMYFCASSEAEGTADQPQHFGDGTRLSIL.

This sequence joins TRBV9 and TRBJ1-1, with D hard to call. CDR1 and CDR2 (germline): SGDLS, YYNGEE. This CDR3 has 12 amino acids. Trimming removed 3 bases at V and 7 bases at J, with 10 bases between. The CDR3 region has the DNA TGTGCCAGCAGCGGAGATAGCGGTGAAGCTTTCTTT. It translates to CASSGDSGEAFF.

The chain joins TRBV27 to TRBJ1-6; weak D call: TRBD1 (5 bases). V was pared by 6 bases and J by 8 bases, with 20 bases between. Germline CDR1 MNHEY, CDR2 SMNVEV (reference sequence). The CDR3 consists of 16 residues. CDR3 bases: TGTGCCAGCAGACCGGGGCCCTTTTCCCTCGATTCACCCCTCCACTTT. Translating gives CASRPGPFSLDSPLHF.

This clone was observed a handful of times. The chain is built from TRBV27 and TRBJ2-7; D might be TRBD1 (5 bases). This CDR3 contains 13 residues. The germline V gene has CDR1 MNHEY and CDR2 SMNVEV (reference sequence). The V gene lost 3 bases and the J gene lost 2 bases, with 8 bases spanning the gap. Here the CDR3 reads CASSLRQPYEQYF. The DNA for the CDR3 is TGTGCCAGCAGTTTGAGACAGCCCTACGAGCAGTACTTC.

This clone has only a few counts. The rearrangement links TRBV27 to TRBJ1-5; D may be TRBD1 (5 bases). CDR3 length: 14 amino acids. Germline V gene sequence: CDR1 MNHEY, CDR2 SMNVEV (reference sequence). V was pared by 2 bases and J by 7 bases, with 12 bases between. The CDR3 DNA sequence: TGTGCCAGCAGTTTAGCTCAGGGAAGGCAGCCCCAGCATTTT. Translation: CASSLAQGRQPQHF.

The rearrangement links TRBV4-1 to TRBJ1-1, with no clear D. Germline CDR1 and CDR2: MGHRA and YSYEKL. This CDR3 spans 13 amino acids. Trimming cost V 1 base and J 8 bases, with 11 bases left between them. The CDR3 DNA follows: TGCGCCAGCAGCCAAGCTGGACCGGACGAAGCTTTCTTT. Its protein product is CASSQAGPDEAFF.

The genes are TRBV11-2 and TRBJ2-3; 10 bases line up with TRBD2. V lost 4 bases to trimming and J lost 2 bases; unmatched junction nucleotides: 6. Germline V CDR1 and CDR2: SGHAT, FQNNGV. CDR3 length: 16 residues. In nucleotides, the CDR3 is TGTGCCAGCAGCTCCCTACTAGCGGGGATCACAGATACGCAGTATTTT. Amino acids: CASSSLLAGITDTQYF.

The V gene is TRBV27, the J gene TRBJ2-5; maybe TRBD2 (5 bases). Per germline, CDR1 MNHEY and CDR2 SMNVEV (reference sequence). There are 13 residues in the CDR3. The ends were cut back, 6 bases at V and 7 bases at J, with 15 bases in the middle. CDR3 in DNA: TGTGCCAGCAGCCACCGCTCCAGCGGGACCCAGTACTTC. Translation: CASSHRSSGTQYF.

This sequence joins TRBV19 and TRBJ2-2, with a possible D match to TRBD2 (6 bases). Trimming left V 9 bases short and J 0 bases short, with 8 bases between. CDR1 is LNHDA, CDR2 SQIVND, per germline (reference sequence). The CDR3 has 13 amino acids. In nucleotides, the CDR3 is TGTGCCAGCCGGGAGCCGAACACCGGGGAGCTGTTTTTT. Protein sequence: CASREPNTGELFF.

This clone has at least ten counts. The CDR3 bases are TGTGCCTTGCGGGGTGATCTTACCGGGGAGCTGTTTTTT. Amino acids: CALRGDLTGELFF. The chain uses TRBV6-1 and TRBJ2-2, with D maybe TRBD2 (6 bases). Germline CDR1 is MNHNS and CDR2 is SASEGT. The ends were cut back, 11 bases at V and 5 bases at J, with 15 bases in the middle. The CDR3 is 13 amino acids.

With regard to this clone: The sample has other DNA sequences that encode this CDR3 too. The chain recombines TRBV27 with TRBJ1-5, with no clear D. From germline, CDR1 is MNHEY and CDR2 SMNVEV (reference sequence). This CDR3 region has 13 residues. Trimming pared 3 bases from V and 4 bases from J, leaving 7 bases between. The CDR3 reads CASSFGGNQPQHF. The CDR3 DNA sequence: TGTGCCAGCAGTTTTGGTGGGAATCAGCCCCAGCATTTT.